Sequencing of this TCR beta chain was carried out in a study of blood T cell repertoires in COVID-19. Study background: Both acute and convalescent COVID-19 samples were obtained from the United States, Italy and Spain.

As originally analysed: Estimation of nucleated cell counts relied on the amplification of reference gene primers. The protocol was immunoSEQ multiplex PCR, while the TCRdb copy is restricted to in-frame clones and leaves out a portion. V and J calls plus clone size are reproduced from that table; the DNA served to infer D and trimming. The data contain roughly 250,000 clones, around 81% of them singletons. The CDR3 consists of 13 residues. Germline trimming cut 7 bases from V and 9 bases from J; bases unmatched to any gene: 8. This sequence originates from a woman between 55 and 75 years old with active or convalescent COVID-19. The chain employs TRBV12-3 or TRBV12-4 and TRBJ2-1; 8 nucleotides line up with TRBD1. The sequencing sample was made of peripheral blood. The CDR3 nucleotides read TGTGCCAGCAATTTGCCGGACAGGGTTGAGCAGTTCTTC. Protein: CASNLPDRVEQFF.